Listed below are T cell receptor beta chains from one sample, sequenced in a study of shared clonotypes between healthy human individuals. The data were produced by immunoSEQ multiplex PCR, yet TCRdb's version contains in-frame clones alone and is incomplete. This table holds under 1,100,000 clones, about 75% found once. The specimen was memory CD4+ T cells sorted from blood. These receptors were obtained from a man between 18 and 29 years old in good health. CDR3s include the opening cysteine and the closing phenylalanine or tryptophan. A D gene is named only where the DNA matches it firmly. The size entry is marked missing in some rows and otherwise reads once, few, many or a size class.

j_gene	d_gene	abundance	len	v_gene	CDR3nt	CDR3aa
TRBJ2-7	.	.	13	TRBV5-4	TGTGCCAGCAGCCTCGGGGGAGGCTACGAGCAGTACTTC	CASSLGGGYEQYF
TRBJ2-7	.	.	13	TRBV11-2	TGTGCCAGCAGCTTAGATCGGCTTGCCGAGCAGTACTTC	CASSLDRLAEQYF
TRBJ1-2	.	.	15	TRBV6-5	TGTGCCAGCAGTTACTCGACGCAGGCCTTATATGGCTACACCTTC	CASSYSTQALYGYTF
TRBJ2-5	.	.	14	TRBV5-1	TGCGCCAGCAGCTTGATGACCATGCAAGAGACCCAGTACTTC	CASSLMTMQETQYF
TRBJ1-4	.	.	13	TRBV10-1	TGCGCCAGCACCCCCCGGGCGGGTGAAAAACTGTTTTTT	CASTPRAGEKLFF
TRBJ1-6	.	few	15	TRBV5-1	TGCGCCAGCAGCATGACAGCAGGAGATAATTCACCCCTCCACTTT	CASSMTAGDNSPLHF
TRBJ2-5	.	.	13	TRBV7-2	TGTGCCAGCAGCTATGCGTCGGCAGAGACCCAGTACTTC	CASSYASAETQYF
TRBJ1-4	.	.	14	TRBV19	TGTGCCAGTAGTACCGGACTGAGGTGGGAAAAACTGTTTTTT	CASSTGLRWEKLFF
TRBJ1-4	.	.	16	TRBV6-5	TGTGCCAGCAGTTACACGGCCAGCGCAACTAATGAAAAACTGTTTTTT	CASSYTASATNEKLFF
TRBJ1-5	.	.	16	TRBV7-2	TGTGCCAGCAGCTTACGGGGGGGGCTTAGCAATCAGCCCCAGCATTTT	CASSLRGGLSNQPQHF
TRBJ2-3	TRBD1	.	16	TRBV7-2	TGTGCCAGCAGCGGCAGGAGGCCAGGGGGAGATGATACGCAGTATTTT	CASSGRRPGGDDTQYF
TRBJ2-3	.	.	16	TRBV11-3	TGTGCCAGCAGCTTAGATGGTGTTGGGGGCACAGATACGCAGTATTTT	CASSLDGVGGTDTQYF
TRBJ2-2	.	.	15	TRBV4-2	TGTGCCAGCAGCCAAGTTTCCTGGGGGACCGGGGAGCTGTTTTTT	CASSQVSWGTGELFF
TRBJ2-3	.	.	12	TRBV9	TGTGCCAGCAGCCCCTATGGGGCGGCGCAGTATTTT	CASSPYGAAQYF
TRBJ1-4	.	.	14	TRBV19	TGTGCCAGTAGTGATGACAGTCACAACGAAAAACTGTTTTTT	CASSDDSHNEKLFF
TRBJ1-3	.	many	17	TRBV5-8	TGTGCCAGCAGCTTGCCCGGGGTGGGCTGGACTGGAAACACCATATATTTT	CASSLPGVGWTGNTIYF
TRBJ2-4	TRBD1	.	15	TRBV10-1	TGCGCCAGCAGCGAGACCGGGACAGGGAAAAACATTCAGTACTTC	CASSETGTGKNIQYF
TRBJ2-7	TRBD2	.	15	TRBV7-2	TGTGCCAGCAGCTTAGTACTAGCGGACTCCTACGAGCAGTACTTC	CASSLVLADSYEQYF
TRBJ1-3	TRBD1	.	14	TRBV19	TGTGCCAGTAGTCCCCGGGACAGGGGAAACACCATATATTTT	CASSPRDRGNTIYF
TRBJ2-7	TRBD1	.	16	TRBV6-6	TGTGCCAGCAGAGATAGCGCCCTGAGGGGGCGAACCCCTCTGTACTTC	CASRDSALRGRTPLYF
TRBJ2-2	.	.	17	TRBV7-3	TGTGCCAGCAGCTTAAGTGCAGCAGGGGTCAACACCGGGGAGCTGTTTTTT	CASSLSAAGVNTGELFF
TRBJ1-1	.	.	12	TRBV7-6	TGTGCCAGCAGCCCAGCGGGGGGGATTACTTTCTTT	CASSPAGGITFF
TRBJ1-5	.	.	14	TRBV30	TGTGCCTGGAGTCCCGGATATAGCAATCAGCCCCAGCATTTT	CAWSPGYSNQPQHF
TRBJ2-2	TRBD1	few	18	TRBV9	TGTGCCAGCAGCGTAAGTCCCCTGGACAGGGGACGAACCGGGGAGCTGTTTTTT	CASSVSPLDRGRTGELFF
TRBJ2-4	TRBD2	.	18	TRBV2	TGTGCCAGCAGTGAAAGGCTAGCGGGGGACCTAGCCAAAAACATTCAGTACTTC	CASSERLAGDLAKNIQYF
TRBJ1-2	.	.	14	TRBV15	TGTGCCACCAGCAGAGATTCGTTAAGCTATGGCTACACCTTC	CATSRDSLSYGYTF
TRBJ1-1	.	.	14	TRBV19	TGTGCCAGTAGACTAAGTCTCGTCGGCACTGAAGCTTTCTTT	CASRLSLVGTEAFF
TRBJ2-6	TRBD1	few	17	TRBV2	TGTGCCAGCAGGGGACAGGGGGCCGTGACTGGGGCCAACGTCCTGACTTTC	CASRGQGAVTGANVLTF
TRBJ2-1	TRBD2	many	18	TRBV7-8	TGTGCCAGCAGCTCATCGGATCCGGGACTAGCGGGAGTAGGTGAGCAGTTCTTC	CASSSSDPGLAGVGEQFF
TRBJ1-2	.	.	14	TRBV5-1	TGCGCCAGCAGCTACGAGACGGCCTCGGGTGGCTACACCTTC	CASSYETASGGYTF